This T cell receptor beta chain emerged from a study of blood T cell repertoires in COVID-19. Whole-study context: Sites across the United States, Italy and Spain contributed samples from acute and convalescent COVID-19.

Authors' processing steps: Amplification from reference gene primers served as the basis for estimated nucleated cell counts. The data were produced by immunoSEQ multiplex PCR, yet TCRdb's version contains in-frame clones alone and is incomplete. That table gives V, J and clone size, and the DNA gave D and trimming. Of 90,000 to 120,000 clones in the sample, about 93% were seen once. The sample was peripheral blood. The origin of this receptor is a young woman with acute or convalescent COVID-19.

The CDR3 loop reads CASSRQRGDSPLHF. Here the CDR3 DNA reads TGTGCCAGCAGCCGACAGCGTGGAGATTCACCCCTCCACTTT. V and J are TRBV6-1 and TRBJ1-6, with D possibly matching TRBD1 (5 bases). CDR1 is MNHNS and CDR2 is SASEGT in the germline V gene. This CDR3 spans 14 amino acids. V dropped 6 bases and J dropped 8 bases, with 14 bases sitting between them.